This T cell receptor (beta chain) emerged from a study of CD8 T cells in Susac syndrome. Roughly 0.45 to 1 ug RNA was reverse transcribed with random hexamers. TCRdb re-called the immunoSEQ multiplex PCR reads through MiXCR, storing one row per CDR3 protein. The profile shows a few hundred thousand distinct CDR3 sequences, approximately 85% of them singletons. Trimming left V 7 bases short and J 5 bases short, with 17 bases between. There are 13 residues in the CDR3. CDR1 and CDR2 (germline): SQVTM, ANQGSEA. Sequencing was carried out using CD8+ T cells from PBMCs. This clonotype was obtained from a human donor with multiple sclerosis. This sequence joins TRBV29-1 and TRBJ1-1, with D possibly TRBD1 on 6 matching bases. CDR3 residues: CSAGEGGATEAFF. DNA of the CDR3: TGCAGCGCCGGAGAGGGGGGGGCAACTGAAGCTTTCTTT.